The 32 T cell receptor beta chains given below trace back to one sample, sequenced in a study of PD-1 blockade in classical Hodgkin lymphoma. Every patient experienced relapse after autologous stem cell transplantation, and brentuximab vedotin exposure varied. Libraries were prepared by immunoSEQ multiplex PCR; TCRdb keeps only in-frame clonotypes and omits some of them. Altogether more than 45,000 clones are present, around 66% being singletons, with the ten largest covering approximately 10%. This material consisted of peripheral blood mononuclear cells (PBMCs), taken at baseline. These receptors originate from a human donor with classical Hodgkin lymphoma.

This chain links TRBV19 with TRBJ1-3; D gene uncertain. The CDR3 is 15 amino acids. V shed 3 bases and J shed 4 bases, with 13 bases lying between them. Germline CDR1 and CDR2: LNHDA and SQIVND (reference sequence). DNA of the CDR3: TGTGCCAGTAGTATGGACGATCTGGGGGGAAACACCATATATTTT. Translated: CASSMDDLGGNTIYF. Combining the CDR3 with reference TRBV19 and TRBJ1-3 gives the whole variable domain DGGITQSPKYLFRKEGQNVTLSCEQNLNHDAMYWYRQDPGQGLRLIYYSQIVNDFQKGDIAEGYSVSREKKESFPLTVTSAQKNPTAFYLCASSMDDLGGNTIYFGEGSWLTVV.

This clone was seen more than once but under ten times. The chain is built from TRBV5-1 and TRBJ1-2; D is unresolved. Trimming took 0 bases from V and 2 from J, leaving 8 bases between them. The CDR3 runs 14 residues. Germline V gives CDR1 SGHRS, CDR2 YFSETQ. The CDR3, as DNA: TGCGCCAGCAGCTTGGAGGTGGCGAACTATGGCTACACCTTC. The encoded protein is CASSLEVANYGYTF.

The genes are TRBV29-1 and TRBJ1-1; the D is unclear. The CDR3 spans 12 residues. Germline V gene lookup returns CDR1 SQVTM and CDR2 ANQGSEA. Trimming took 5 bases from V and 1 from J, leaving 8 bases between them. The CDR3 nucleotides are TGCAGCGTTCTGGGGTGGAACACTGAAGCTTTCTTT. Translating gives CSVLGWNTEAFF.

This chain's CDR3 is CSSLPLRDRATYEQYF. CDR3 DNA sequence: TGCAGCAGTCTGCCCCTGAGGGACAGAGCTACCTACGAGCAGTACTTC. V gene TRBV29-1 combines with J gene TRBJ2-7; TRBD1 agrees at 7 bases. V was clipped by 8 bases and J by 2 bases; unmatched bases: 18. Germline loops: CDR1 SQVTM, CDR2 ANQGSEA. There are 16 residues in the CDR3.

This sequence joins TRBV6-5 and TRBJ2-2, with TRBD2 matching over 14 bases. The CDR3 has 15 amino acids. The trim removed 5 bases at V and 7 bases at J, leaving 3 bases unmatched. Germline CDR1 reads MNHEY; CDR2 reads SVGAGI. The CDR3 loop is CASSIGLAGGGELFF. CDR3 bases: TGTGCCAGCAGTATCGGACTAGCGGGAGGCGGGGAGCTGTTTTTT.

The rearrangement uses TRBV18 and TRBJ2-3; TRBD2 matches 12 bases. CDR1 is KGHSH and CDR2 is LQKENI in the germline V gene. The V segment lost 0 bases and the J segment 5 bases; nucleotides outside the gene matches: 9. This CDR3 is 18 amino acids long. The chain's CDR3 is CASSPPVARLAGEDTQYF. The CDR3 DNA reads as TGTGCCAGCTCACCACCGGTTGCAAGACTAGCGGGAGAAGATACGCAGTATTTT.

The chain uses TRBV7-9 and TRBJ2-5; TRBD1 matches at 8 bases. Near its end, the DNA agrees better with TRBJ2-7, so the J call may be wrong. Germline V lookup: CDR1 SEHNR, CDR2 FQNEAQ (reference sequence). This CDR3 is 13 amino acids long. This CDR3 reads CASNRGAGYEQYF. DNA of the CDR3: TGTGCCAGCAACAGGGGGGCCGGTTACGAGCAGTACTTC.

This chain connects TRBV10-1 to TRBJ1-5, with D hard to call. The length of the CDR3 is 12 residues. Trimming shortened V by 0 bases and J by 6 bases, and 3 bases separated the two germline ends. Germline V lookup: CDR1 WNHNN, CDR2 SYGVQD (reference sequence). The CDR3 protein is CASSESTQPQHF. Written as DNA, the CDR3 is TGCGCCAGCAGTGAGTCGACTCAGCCCCAGCATTTT.

V gene TRBV5-1 combines with J gene TRBJ2-3; D not resolved. Looked up from germline, CDR1 is SGHRS and CDR2 is YFSETQ. The CDR3 is 15 amino acids. V lost 4 bases, J lost 0 bases, and 12 bases lay in between. The DNA for the CDR3 is TGCGCCAGCAGCCCCGTGGCCTCTAGCACAGATACGCAGTATTTT. This encodes CASSPVASSTDTQYF. The complete variable domain, with remaining parts taken from reference TRBV5-1 and TRBJ2-3, reads KAGVTQTPRYLIKTRGQQVTLSCSPISGHRSVSWYQQTPGQGLQFLFEYFSETQRNKGNFPGRFSGRQFSNSRSEMNVSTLELGDSALYLCASSPVASSTDTQYFGPGTRLTVL.

The chain couples TRBV6-4 to TRBJ1-6; D unresolved. The CDR3 is made up of 15 amino acids. Per the germline V gene, CDR1 is MRHNA and CDR2 is SNTAGT. V lost 0 bases, J lost 10 bases, and 13 bases lay in between. The CDR3 sequence: CASSDSGRPNSPLHF. The CDR3 DNA is TGTGCCAGCAGTGACTCGGGCAGGCCCAACTCACCCCTCCACTTT.

The chain has TRBV19 and TRBJ1-2; no clear D. CDR1 and CDR2 (germline): LNHDA, SQIVND (reference sequence). The CDR3 extends over 19 amino acids. V lost 5 bases, J lost 4 bases, and 29 bases lay in between. The CDR3 is CASSPLRGSKKIFTYGYTF. The CDR3 nucleotides read TGTGCCAGTAGTCCCCTTCGGGGTAGCAAGAAAATATTTACCTATGGCTACACCTTC.

This clone was counted once. V and J are TRBV14 and TRBJ1-6; 10 bases map to TRBD1. Germline V gene data show CDR1 as SGHDN and CDR2 as FVKESK. There are 16 residues in the CDR3. The V and J ends lost 3 bases and 8 bases, in that order; junction bases with no gene match: 7. The CDR3 DNA follows: TGTGCCAGCAGCCACGCCGGGACAGGGGTATATTCACCCCTCCACTTT. Its translation: CASSHAGTGVYSPLHF.

About this clone: Other DNA sequences from this sample encode an identical CDR3 as well. The CDR3 sequence: CASSLGQGNTEAFF. DNA of the CDR3: TGTGCCAGCAGCTTAGGGCAGGGGAACACTGAAGCTTTCTTT. The rearrangement links TRBV7-8 to TRBJ1-1, with a possible D match to TRBD1 (5 bases). The CDR3 extends over 14 amino acids. In germline, CDR1 is SGHVS, CDR2 FQNEAQ. V shed 1 base and J shed 1 base, with 7 bases lying between them.

Here the CDR3 reads CSVEGDAGTGTSEQYF. As DNA, the CDR3 is TGCAGCGTTGAAGGAGACGCCGGAACAGGGACGAGCGAGCAGTACTTC. The chain has TRBV29-1 and TRBJ2-7; weak D call: TRBD1 (6 bases). Trimming pared 1 base from V and 6 bases from J, leaving 22 bases between. The CDR3 loop spans 16 amino acids. In germline, CDR1 is SQVTM, CDR2 ANQGSEA.

The chain has TRBV2 and TRBJ2-7, with D unresolved. Trimming pared 10 bases from V and 2 bases from J, leaving 15 bases between. The CDR3 runs 13 residues. Germline V gene sequence: CDR1 SNHLY, CDR2 FYNNEI. The CDR3 loop reads CAIPDQETYEQYF. CDR3 coding DNA: TGTGCCATCCCTGACCAGGAAACCTACGAGCAGTACTTC.

The V call is TRBV7-8, the J call TRBJ1-1, with TRBD1 identical over 9 bases. Unmatched junction bases numbered 16, after V lost 5 bases and J lost 6 bases. The CDR3 covers 17 residues. Germline values: CDR1 SGHVS, CDR2 FQNEAQ. DNA of the CDR3: TGTGCCAGCAGCCCTGGGTGGTACAGGGGGCCGGGGGCTGAAGCTTTCTTT. It specifies CASSPGWYRGPGAEAFF.

This clone showed up just once. The chain employs TRBV29-1 and TRBJ2-2; possibly TRBD2 for D (6 bases). CDR1 is SQVTM and CDR2 is ANQGSEA in the germline V gene. V was shortened by 7 bases and J by 1 base, with 25 bases between the two germline ends. The CDR3 runs 18 residues. This CDR3 reads CSAQGTSVFPGNTGELFF. CDR3 DNA sequence: TGCAGCGCCCAAGGGACTTCTGTGTTTCCTGGGAACACCGGGGAGCTGTTTTTT.

The genes are TRBV15 and TRBJ2-2; D gene ambiguous. CDR3 length: 13 residues. The V end was cut by 0 bases, the J end by 7 bases, with 6 bases between. In germline, CDR1 is LNHNV, CDR2 YYDKDF (reference sequence). The chain's CDR3 is CATSRDAVGELFF. The CDR3 nucleotides are TGTGCCACCAGCAGAGATGCTGTCGGGGAGCTGTTTTTT.

At least ten counts were recorded for this clone. The chain uses TRBV4-2 and TRBJ2-1, with TRBD2 matching over 8 bases. Germline V gene lookup returns CDR1 LGHNA and CDR2 YNFKEQ. The trim removed 4 bases at V and 0 bases at J, leaving 2 bases unmatched. This CDR3 has 15 residues. The CDR3 nucleotides are TGTGCCAGCAGCCCCGCGGGAGGCTCCTACAATGAGCAGTTCTTC. Translated, it gives CASSPAGGSYNEQFF.

The chain combines TRBV6-5 with TRBJ2-3; the match to TRBD2 covers 7 bases. The CDR3 totals 15 residues. With V trimmed by 6 bases and J by 4 bases, 10 bases remained unmatched. Per germline, CDR1 MNHEY and CDR2 SVGAGI. CDR3 sequence (DNA): TGTGCCAGCAGCCGGAGCGGGACCGATTCAGATACGCAGTATTTT. Translation: CASSRSGTDSDTQYF.

This clone was seen a few times. This sample includes further DNA sequences coding for the same CDR3. The chain links TRBV29-1 to TRBJ2-3; TRBD1 matches at 7 bases. The CDR3 length is 14 residues. Germline V gene sequence: CDR1 SQVTM, CDR2 ANQGSEA. V was clipped by 7 bases and J by 0 bases; unmatched bases: 7. The CDR3 region is CSAQGLSSTDTQYF. The CDR3 DNA reads TGCAGCGCACAGGGGCTATCTAGCACAGATACGCAGTATTTT.

V and J are TRBV27 and TRBJ1-6; D is uncertain. Looked up from germline, CDR1 is MNHEY and CDR2 is SMNVEV (reference sequence). The V end was cut by 6 bases, the J end by 8 bases, with 8 bases between. The CDR3 length is 12 residues. CDR3 in DNA: TGTGCCAGCAGCCGAACACATTCACCCCTCCACTTT. It encodes CASSRTHSPLHF.

V is TRBV28 and J is TRBJ1-2; D gene uncertain. CDR1 is MDHEN and CDR2 is SYDVKM in the germline V gene. The CDR3 has 15 amino acids. Trimming removed 6 bases from V and 6 bases from J, with 20 bases in between. The CDR3 sequence is CASSLPVGAGNGYTF. The CDR3 nucleotides are TGTGCCAGCAGCCTGCCCGTGGGCGCCGGCAATGGCTACACCTTC.

The CDR3 DNA follows: TGTGCCAGCAGCCAAGGGGACCTACGCTCTGGAAACACCATATATTTT. This codes for CASSQGDLRSGNTIYF. This chain uses TRBV4-2 with TRBJ1-3, with D tentatively TRBD1 (5 bases). CDR1 is LGHNA and CDR2 is YNFKEQ in the germline V gene. The CDR3 covers 16 residues. V lost 1 base and J lost 0, with 10 bases in between.

At least ten counts were recorded for this clone. The V and J genes are TRBV7-9 and TRBJ2-2; TRBD1 might be the D (6 bases). V lost 4 bases to trimming and J lost 6 bases, with 9 bases between them. CDR1 and CDR2 (germline): SEHNR, FQNEAQ (reference sequence). The CDR3 runs 13 residues. The DNA of the CDR3 is TGTGCCAGCAGCTCATACAGGGCCGGGGAGCTGTTTTTT. Translated: CASSSYRAGELFF.

The CDR3 protein is CASSRARAGGAGNTIYF. DNA for the CDR3: TGCGCCAGCAGCCGGGCAAGGGCCGGAGGGGCTGGAAACACCATATATTTT. V and J are TRBV4-1 and TRBJ1-3, with a possible D match to TRBD1 (5 bases). Deletions cut 4 bases from V and 2 bases from J, with 18 bases between. The CDR3 length is 17 residues. Germline CDR1 reads MGHRA; CDR2 reads YSYEKL.

This clone has more than one count but fewer than ten. The chain joins TRBV27 to TRBJ1-5; perhaps TRBD1 as D (5 bases). The CDR3 totals 17 residues. CDR1 MNHEY and CDR2 SMNVEV come from the germline V gene (reference sequence). Deletions cut 8 bases from V and 3 bases from J, with 23 bases between. The CDR3 here is CASGSGPRDGTNQPQHF. The CDR3 region has the DNA TGTGCCAGCGGATCGGGGCCGAGGGACGGAACCAATCAGCCCCAGCATTTT.

V and J are TRBV2 and TRBJ2-7; 7 nucleotides match TRBD1. Germline-derived CDR1 and CDR2 are SNHLY and FYNNEI. The CDR3 runs 12 residues. The V and J ends lost 5 bases and 5 bases, in that order; junction bases with no gene match: 3. The CDR3 protein is CASSYRGDEQYF. The CDR3 nucleotides are TGTGCCAGCAGTTACAGGGGAGACGAGCAGTACTTC.

A remark on this clone: This may stem from a read error, because a much larger clone lies one nucleotide away. The chain couples TRBV5-6 to TRBJ1-4; the D is unclear. The CDR3 extends over 11 amino acids. Germline assignment: CDR1 SGHDT and CDR2 YYEEEE. V lost 3 bases to trimming and J lost 8 bases, with 5 bases between them. The CDR3 spells CASSSGEKLFF. The CDR3 region has the DNA TGTGCCAGCAGCTCGGGGGAAAAACTGTTTTTT.

This chain connects TRBV5-1 to TRBJ1-1; D may be TRBD1 (6 bases). Trimming stripped 0 bases from V and 7 bases from J, with 16 bases between. The germline gives CDR1 SGHRS, CDR2 YFSETQ. The CDR3 spans 15 residues. The CDR3 DNA sequence: TGCGCCAGCAGCTTGGACCAGGGGAGTATCGGTGAAGCTTTCTTT. It specifies CASSLDQGSIGEAFF.

This clone has a single count. The chain joins TRBV27 to TRBJ2-1; D gene ambiguous. The CDR3 spans 12 residues. The germline CDR1 and CDR2 sequences are MNHEY and SMNVEV (reference sequence). V lost 5 bases and J 9 bases, leaving 11 bases between the germline ends. This CDR3 reads CASSNNVVEQFF. CDR3 nucleotides: TGTGCCAGCAGTAACAATGTAGTTGAGCAGTTCTTC.

The table lists this clone with a count of one. The chain employs TRBV30 and TRBJ1-5, with D unclear. Per germline, CDR1 GTSNPN and CDR2 SVGIG (reference sequence). Deletions cut 1 base from V and 6 bases from J, with 13 bases between. This CDR3 has 14 residues. The CDR3 reads CAWSGGTWSQPQHF. The DNA of the CDR3 is TGTGCCTGGAGTGGCGGCACATGGAGTCAGCCCCAGCATTTT.